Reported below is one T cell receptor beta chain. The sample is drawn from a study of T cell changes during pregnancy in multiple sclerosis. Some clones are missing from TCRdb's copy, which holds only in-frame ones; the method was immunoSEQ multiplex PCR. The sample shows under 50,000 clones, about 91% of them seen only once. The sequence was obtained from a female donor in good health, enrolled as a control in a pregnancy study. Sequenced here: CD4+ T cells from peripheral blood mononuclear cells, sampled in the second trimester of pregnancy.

The chain's CDR3 is CASSTSNSPLHF. DNA for the CDR3: TGCGCCAGCAGCACGAGTAATTCACCCCTCCACTTT. The chain is built from TRBV5-1 and TRBJ1-6, with D unclear. CDR3 length equals 12 residues. V was trimmed by 4 bases and J by 6 bases, leaving 5 bases between them. Germline assignment: CDR1 SGHRS and CDR2 YFSETQ. The full variable domain, in which reference TRBV5-1 and TRBJ1-6 provide the parts outside the CDR3, is KAGVTQTPRYLIKTRGQQVTLSCSPISGHRSVSWYQQTPGQGLQFLFEYFSETQRNKGNFPGRFSGRQFSNSRSEMNVSTLELGDSALYLCASSTSNSPLHFGNGTRLTVT.